This T cell receptor beta chain was recorded in a study of Graves' ophthalmopathy and Graves' hyperthyroidism. This clonotype was observed at least ten times. Antigen unknown. The authors enrolled newly diagnosed hyperthyroidism patients aged 18 to 65 with under 2 months' duration. If patients had other autoimmune diseases, uncontrolled infections, pregnancy or lactation, they were excluded. Study-wide findings and caveats: Appearing in blood as well were most expanded thyroid clonotypes above 0.001 frequency.

RNA transcripts provided the template for amplifying TCR beta CDR3 regions. The authors performed first-round RT-PCR with HTBI primers and then a second-round multiplex PCR. TCRdb fed the multiplex PCR reads into MiXCR, producing one record per CDR3 protein. The sample gives about 1.1 million distinct CDR3 sequences, 35% to 40% of which show up once; over 8.5% is in the top ten. This TCR was recovered from an adult man with Graves' hyperthyroidism. Sequencing was done on a sample of peripheral blood or thyroid tissue (not recorded which).

The DNA of the CDR3 is TGTGCCAGCAGCGATTCCCAGGGGACCGCAAGAGCTTTCTTT. Protein product: CASSDSQGTARAFF. The chain couples TRBV9 to TRBJ1-1, with D possibly TRBD1 on 6 matching bases. The germline V gene encodes CDR1 SGDLS and CDR2 YYNGEE. The CDR3 contains 14 residues. V was pared by 3 bases and J by 10 bases, with 19 bases between.